These 21 T cell receptor beta chains share one sample of origin, sequenced in a study of T cell responses to AZD1222 COVID-19 vaccine. Measured with immunoSEQ multiplex PCR; TCRdb has only the in-frame clones, and not every one. In the table there are approximately 140,000 clones, 80% to 85% of which are singletons. The sequenced sample was peripheral blood, obtained on day 0 of MenACWY control vaccination. Source of these receptors: an adult in good health.

This chain connects TRBV14 to TRBJ1-1, with D unresolved. Germline V gene data show CDR1 as SGHDN and CDR2 as FVKESK. Trimming took off 4 bases at V and 1 base at J, with 16 bases between the two ends. The CDR3 has 16 residues. CDR3 in amino acids: CASSPGRNTGNTEAFF. Written as DNA, the CDR3 is TGTGCCAGCAGCCCTGGACGGAACACCGGGAACACTGAAGCTTTCTTT.

The rearrangement links TRBV5-1 to TRBJ1-1; D uncertain. The V and J ends lost 1 base and 1 base respectively, with 11 bases between them. CDR3 length: 15 residues. Germline V CDR1 and CDR2: SGHRS, YFSETQ. The CDR3 bases are TGCGCCAGCAGCTTGTTAATTGGGCAGAACACTGAAGCTTTCTTT. It is translated as CASSLLIGQNTEAFF.

The rearrangement uses TRBV3-1 (or the pseudogene TRBV3-2) and TRBJ1-3; maybe TRBD1 (5 bases). V dropped 6 bases and J dropped 4 bases, with 13 bases sitting between them. There are 14 residues in the CDR3. From germline, CDR1 is LGHDT and CDR2 YNNKEL (reference sequence). The CDR3 nucleotides read TGTGCCAGCAGTAACGGGCAGGGAGGAAACACCATATATTTT. Amino acids: CASSNGQGGNTIYF.

The DNA for the CDR3 is TGTGCCAGCAGCCAGGACCTACCGGGGGGGACTGGGGCCAACGTCCTGACTTTC. Residues: CASSQDLPGGTGANVLTF. This chain joins TRBV3-1 (or the pseudogene TRBV3-2) and TRBJ2-6, with 8 bases fitting TRBD2. The CDR3 totals 18 residues. V dropped 3 bases and J dropped 2; count of bases not matched to a gene: 9. From germline, CDR1 is LGHDT and CDR2 YNNKEL (reference sequence).

CDR3 residues: CASSLTTTGFSSHEQYF. CDR3 sequence (DNA): TGTGCCAGCAGCTTAACTACGACAGGGTTTTCGTCCCACGAGCAGTACTTC. The rearrangement uses TRBV7-8 and TRBJ2-7, with TRBD1 matching 7 bases. V lost 2 bases, J lost 5 bases, and 15 bases stayed unmatched. The CDR3 is 17 residues long. Germline CDR1 SGHVS, CDR2 FQNEAQ.

This clone was seen only once. The chain combines TRBV5-1 with TRBJ1-3; 9 bases match TRBD1. Germline-derived CDR1 and CDR2 are SGHRS and YFSETQ. With V trimmed by 3 bases and J by 0 bases, 10 bases remained unmatched. CDR3 size: 18 residues. The CDR3 is CASSSLQGALSSGNTIYF. CDR3 in DNA: TGCGCCAGCAGCTCCCTACAGGGGGCGCTAAGCTCTGGAAACACCATATATTTT. The whole variable domain, filled in from reference TRBV5-1 and TRBJ1-3, reads KAGVTQTPRYLIKTRGQQVTLSCSPISGHRSVSWYQQTPGQGLQFLFEYFSETQRNKGNFPGRFSGRQFSNSRSEMNVSTLELGDSALYLCASSSLQGALSSGNTIYFGEGSWLTVV.

This sequence joins TRBV19 and TRBJ1-5, with D unresolved. The CDR3 runs 14 residues. Germline V gives CDR1 LNHDA, CDR2 SQIVND (reference sequence). Deletions cut 6 bases from V and 3 bases from J, with 12 bases between. The CDR3 DNA reads TGTGCCAGTAGAAGAGGAGCGGACAATCAGCCCCAGCATTTT. This codes for CASRRGADNQPQHF.

The chain carries TRBV6-5 and TRBJ2-5, with D uncertain. The CDR3 contains 14 residues. V dropped 6 bases and J dropped 4 bases, with 15 bases sitting between them. Looked up from germline, CDR1 is MNHEY and CDR2 is SVGAGI. CDR3 sequence: CASRPALFRETQYF. The CDR3 DNA reads as TGTGCCAGCAGGCCTGCACTCTTCCGAGAGACCCAGTACTTC.

The rearrangement joins TRBV6-6 to TRBJ1-2; D is uncertain. Germline-derived CDR1 and CDR2 are MNHNY and SVGAGI (reference sequence). CDR3 length: 13 amino acids. Trimming took off 2 bases at V and 6 bases at J, with 10 bases between the two ends. The CDR3 here is CASSYKAQDGYTF. The CDR3 DNA sequence: TGTGCCAGCAGTTACAAAGCCCAGGATGGCTACACCTTC.

The rearrangement links TRBV7-9 to TRBJ2-7; D possibly corresponds to TRBD1 (5 bases). Germline loops: CDR1 SEHNR, CDR2 FQNEAQ (reference sequence). V lost 5 bases, J lost 11 bases, and 13 bases lay in between. The CDR3 loop spans 11 amino acids. DNA of the CDR3: TGTGCCAGCAGCCTAGACAGCCTGGAGTACTTC. This sequence encodes CASSLDSLEYF.

This clone was picked up a small number of times. The chain carries TRBV15 and TRBJ2-1, with 15 bases that match TRBD2. With 6 bases clipped from V and 10 bases from J, the junction kept 7 bases outside the gene matches. CDR3 size: 15 residues. Per the germline V gene, CDR1 is LNHNV and CDR2 is YYDKDF (reference sequence). This CDR3 is CATSGLAGGPQEQFF. The CDR3 nucleotides are TGTGCCACCAGTGGACTAGCGGGGGGGCCCCAGGAGCAGTTCTTC.

The chain employs TRBV7-8 and TRBJ1-5; D unresolved. This CDR3 has 13 residues. Germline CDR1 is SGHVS and CDR2 is FQNEAQ. Trimming pared 2 bases from V and 6 bases from J, leaving 8 bases between. The CDR3 protein is CASSLNGVQPQHF. Written as DNA, the CDR3 is TGTGCCAGCAGCTTAAACGGGGTTCAGCCCCAGCATTTT.

The chain combines TRBV18 with TRBJ1-1; the D is unclear. With 2 bases removed from V and 4 bases from J, the gap between germline ends came to 5 bases. This CDR3 region has 12 residues. Germline lookup yields CDR1 KGHSH and CDR2 LQKENI. CDR3 bases: TGTGCCAGCTCACCAAAGGGCACTGAAGCTTTCTTT. As protein: CASSPKGTEAFF.

The CDR3, as DNA: TGTGCCAGCAGCGCGGGGTTAGACTCGGGACAACTGAACTACGAGCAGTACTTC. The encoded protein is CASSAGLDSGQLNYEQYF. This sequence joins TRBV9 and TRBJ2-7, with TRBD1 as a possible D gene (6 bases). CDR3 length: 18 residues. Germline values: CDR1 SGDLS, CDR2 YYNGEE. V lost 3 bases and J lost 3, with 25 bases in between.

The V gene is TRBV19, the J gene TRBJ2-6; 12 nucleotides match TRBD1. CDR1 and CDR2 (germline): LNHDA, SQIVND (reference sequence). V lost 3 bases, J lost 0 bases, and 6 bases stayed unmatched. The CDR3 is 19 residues long. CDR3 DNA: TGTGCCAGTAGTATGAGGGGACAGGGGGCGTCCTCTGGGGCCAACGTCCTGACTTTC. Translating gives CASSMRGQGASSGANVLTF.

This clone was seen a handful of times. V gene TRBV12-2 combines with J gene TRBJ1-1; TRBD1 is the table's D call and was not checked against the DNA. TRBV12-2 is shown as a pseudogene. CDR3 length: 16 residues. The CDR3 DNA sequence: TGTGCAAGTCGCTTAGACCCGGACAGAAAAAACACTGAAGCTTTCTTT. It translates to CASRLDPDRKNTEAFF.

The CDR3 coding sequence is TGTGCCAGCAGTCTGGGGGGATCCTACAATGAGCAGTTCTTC. Protein sequence: CASSLGGSYNEQFF. The chain is built from TRBV2 and TRBJ2-1; tentatively, D is TRBD2 (6 bases). This CDR3 has 14 amino acids. The germline CDR1 and CDR2 sequences are SNHLY and FYNNEI. The V end was cut by 5 bases, the J end by 1 base, with 9 bases between.

V and J are TRBV5-1 and TRBJ2-5, with TRBD1 identical over 8 bases. The CDR3 totals 19 residues. Germline lookup yields CDR1 SGHRS and CDR2 YFSETQ. V was pared by 1 base and J by 0 bases, with 14 bases of the junction left unmatched. CDR3 in DNA: TGCGCCAGCAGCTTGAGTTTTTCAGGGGGCGAAGTCTACCAAGAGACCCAGTACTTC. Protein sequence: CASSLSFSGGEVYQETQYF.

The chain is built from TRBV27 and TRBJ2-7; D tentatively fits TRBD1 or TRBD2 (6 bases each). The CDR3 spans 16 residues. CDR1 is MNHEY, CDR2 SMNVEV, per germline (reference sequence). V gave up 5 bases and J gave up 3 bases, with 20 bases separating them. The CDR3 here is CASSPSTGARNYEQYF. As DNA, the CDR3 is TGTGCCAGCAGTCCATCGACGGGGGCGAGAAACTACGAGCAGTACTTC.

This chain joins TRBV5-1 and TRBJ2-4, with D perhaps matching TRBD1 or TRBD2 (5 bases each). Trimming removed 0 bases at V and 8 bases at J, with 15 bases between. CDR1 and CDR2 (germline): SGHRS, YFSETQ. This CDR3 comprises 15 residues. CDR3 DNA: TGCGCCAGCAGCTTGGCAGAGGGGCGCGGTGACATTCAGTACTTC. Amino acids: CASSLAEGRGDIQYF.

The gene calls are TRBV3-1 (or the pseudogene TRBV3-2) and TRBJ1-2; a weak D match, TRBD1 (5 bases). This CDR3 has 18 residues. V lost 3 bases to trimming and J lost 7 bases, with 27 bases between them. The germline V gene has CDR1 LGHDT and CDR2 YNNKEL (reference sequence). This chain's CDR3 is CASSQRRGVGYDGGGYTF. DNA of the CDR3: TGTGCCAGCAGCCAGCGTCGAGGGGTCGGCTACGATGGTGGTGGCTACACCTTC.